These T cell receptor beta chains were read from a single sample in a study of shared clonotypes between healthy human individuals. Method: immunoSEQ multiplex PCR; TCRdb's copy keeps in-frame clones and lacks some. The data show about 820,000 clones, roughly 92% seen once. Material for sequencing was naive CD8+ T cells sorted from blood. These TCRs come from a man aged 25-45 years in good health. Each CDR3 is given with its conserved first and last residue. The D gene is left open where the match is weak. Where a row states a size, it is once, few, many or the class of an expanded clone; other rows omit it.

d_call	clone_size	j_call	v_call	cdr3_nt	cdr3_aa
NA	few	TRBJ2-1	TRBV27	TGTGCCAGCAGGTCTATGGGAAGGTACAATGAGCAGTTCTTC	CASRSMGRYNEQFF
NA	NA	TRBJ2-3	TRBV6-5	TGTGCCAGCAGTTACTACCAGAGAGCAGATACGCAGTATTTT	CASSYYQRADTQYF
TRBD1	NA	TRBJ2-1	TRBV7-9	TGTGCCAGCAGCTCCCCCCGGGGAATAGGGGGCGTCAGCAATGAGCAGTTCTTC	CASSSPRGIGGVSNEQFF
NA	NA	TRBJ1-2	TRBV28	TGTGCCAGCTCCTTTATGGGGGGTAACTATGGCTACACCTTC	CASSFMGGNYGYTF
NA	NA	TRBJ2-3	TRBV21-1	TGTGCCAGCAGCATAGACAGGGGGCAGGTGGATACGCAGTATTTT	CASSIDRGQVDTQYF
NA	NA	TRBJ2-3	TRBV19	TGTGCCAGTAGGACAGGAGTCACAGATACGCAGTATTTT	CASRTGVTDTQYF
TRBD1	NA	TRBJ2-5	TRBV7-8	TGTGCCAGCAGCTTAGAGGGACAGGGTATTTTGATCGGTGAGACCCAGTACTTC	CASSLEGQGILIGETQYF
NA	NA	TRBJ1-1	TRBV4-2	TGTGCCAGCAGCCAAGGGACCGGCTCCACTGAAGCTTTCTTT	CASSQGTGSTEAFF
NA	NA	TRBJ2-7	TRBV27	TGTGCCAGCAGTTCCTACCTTGACCTCCAATCCTACGAGCAGTACTTC	CASSSYLDLQSYEQYF
TRBD1	few	TRBJ2-3	TRBV7-9	TGTGCCAGCAGCTCGCCCGACAGGGGATTGGTAGATACGCAGTATTTT	CASSSPDRGLVDTQYF
NA	NA	TRBJ2-3	TRBV28	TGTGCCAGCCAGTCTGTGGGAGATACGCAGTATTTT	CASQSVGDTQYF
NA	NA	TRBJ1-1	TRBV12-2	TGTGCAAGTCGCTTAGCGTTGCTAATGAACACTGAAGCTTTCTTT	CASRLALLMNTEAFF
NA	NA	TRBJ1-1	TRBV5-1	TGCGCCAGCAGCGAAACTTGGGGGAGCACTGAAGCTTTCTTT	CASSETWGSTEAFF
NA	NA	TRBJ1-5	TRBV5-4	TGTGCCAGCAGCATTGGAAGCAATCAGCCCCAGCATTTT	CASSIGSNQPQHF
TRBD1	once	TRBJ1-1	TRBV9	TGTGCCAGCAGCGTAGGACAGGGTATCACTGAAGCTTTCTTT	CASSVGQGITEAFF
TRBD1	NA	TRBJ2-1	TRBV7-2	TGTGCCAGCAGCTTAGGGACAGGAGGTAGGCCCTACAATGAGCAGTTCTTC	CASSLGTGGRPYNEQFF
NA	NA	TRBJ1-3	TRBV6-5	TGTGCCAGCAGTATAAAAGTGGCTGGAAACACCATATATTTT	CASSIKVAGNTIYF
NA	NA	TRBJ2-5	TRBV14	TGTGCCAGCAGCCAAGCCTTGGGTGTGGATGAGACCCAGTACTTC	CASSQALGVDETQYF
TRBD2	NA	TRBJ2-3	TRBV27	TGTGCCAGCAGTTTATCGCGGGGACTAGCGGGGGGTAAGATAGATACGCAGTATTTT	CASSLSRGLAGGKIDTQYF
NA	once	TRBJ1-1	TRBV6-5	TGTGCCAGCATCGGTTATGAAGCTTTCTTT	CASIGYEAFF
NA	once	TRBJ2-7	TRBV7-6	TGTGCCAGCGGCCCTGGGTACGAGCAGTACTTC	CASGPGYEQYF
TRBD2	NA	TRBJ2-3	TRBV27	TGTGCCAGCAGTTTATCGATGGCTAGCGGGGACACAGATACGCAGTATTTT	CASSLSMASGDTDTQYF
NA	NA	TRBJ2-5	TRBV2	TGTGCCAGTTACGAACCCAGGGGGGTAAAAGAGACCCAGTACTTC	CASYEPRGVKETQYF
NA	NA	TRBJ1-5	TRBV7-9	TGTGCCAGCAGCTTGGACAGCAGTAATCAGCCCCAGCATTTT	CASSLDSSNQPQHF
NA	NA	TRBJ2-1	TRBV7-5	TGTGTCAGAAGCTTACAATTTGTTAATGAGCAGTTCTTC	CVRSLQFVNEQFF
NA	NA	TRBJ2-5	TRBV13	TGTGCCAGCAGCCCTCAGATCGAGGGAGGTGAGACCCAGTACTTC	CASSPQIEGGETQYF
NA	NA	TRBJ1-5	TRBV4-1	TGCGCCAGCAGCCAAGTACTGGGGACGGGACAGCCCCAGCATTTT	CASSQVLGTGQPQHF
NA	NA	TRBJ1-1	TRBV13	TGTGCCAGCAAAATTGCCCCAGGGGACACTGAAGCTTTCTTT	CASKIAPGDTEAFF
NA	once	TRBJ2-1	TRBV15	TGTGCCACCAGCAGAGCGGGGTCGGTTGAGCAGTTCTTC	CATSRAGSVEQFF
NA	NA	TRBJ2-5	TRBV28	TGTGCCAGCAGCACTGGGGCAGGGGGAGGACAAGAGACCCAGTACTTC	CASSTGAGGGQETQYF
NA	NA	TRBJ1-1	TRBV4-1	TGCGCCAGCAGCCAAGCGGCTGGATGGAGGCCAACTGAAGCTTTCTTT	CASSQAAGWRPTEAFF
NA	NA	TRBJ2-7	TRBV19	TGTGCCAGTAGTATCGGTGTATCGGGCGGTTCCACCTACGAGCAGTACTTC	CASSIGVSGGSTYEQYF
TRBD1	NA	TRBJ2-1	TRBV9	TGTGCCAGCAGCCCCGGGGACAGGGGACTGCGAGACGATGAGCAGTTCTTC	CASSPGDRGLRDDEQFF
NA	NA	TRBJ2-1	TRBV27	TGTGCCAGCAGTTTATCAGGGTTCGAGGTTTTTTGGAATGAGCAGTTCTTC	CASSLSGFEVFWNEQFF
NA	NA	TRBJ1-3	TRBV28	TGTGCCAGCAGTTTTTTGGGGGGAGTGGCGGCCTCTGGAAACACCATATATTTT	CASSFLGGVAASGNTIYF
TRBD1	NA	TRBJ2-7	TRBV5-6	TGTGCCAGCAGCTTCGGGACAGGGGCCTACGAGCAGTACTTC	CASSFGTGAYEQYF
NA	once	TRBJ2-7	TRBV5-6	TGTGCCAGCAGCTTGGGTCCTGAAGGATACGAGCAGTACTTC	CASSLGPEGYEQYF
TRBD1	few	TRBJ1-5	TRBV7-9	TGTGCCAGCAGCCCCACAGGGGATCGACAGCCCCAGCATTTT	CASSPTGDRQPQHF
TRBD1	NA	TRBJ1-2	TRBV5-6	TGTGCCAGCAGCTTGGGGGCAAGGGACAGGGTATATGGCTACACCTTC	CASSLGARDRVYGYTF
NA	once	TRBJ1-5	TRBV15	TGTGCCACCAGCAGAGATCCGGGACCGAATCAGCCCCAGCATTTT	CATSRDPGPNQPQHF
TRBD1	NA	TRBJ1-3	TRBV7-9	TGTGCCAGCAGCTTAACGACAGGGGACCCTGGAAACACCATATATTTT	CASSLTTGDPGNTIYF
TRBD1	NA	TRBJ2-1	TRBV5-1	TGCGCCAGCAGCGAAGGACAGGGCTACAATGAGCAGTTCTTC	CASSEGQGYNEQFF
NA	NA	TRBJ2-7	TRBV5-1	TGCGCCAGCAGCTTCGGACAGACCTACGAGCAGTACTTC	CASSFGQTYEQYF
TRBD1	NA	TRBJ2-2	TRBV28	TGTGCCAGCAGTCCCCCTCCCGGGACAGGCGTCATGACTATGAACACCGGGGAGCTGTTTTTT	CASSPPPGTGVMTMNTGELFF
NA	NA	TRBJ2-5	TRBV23-1	TGCGCCAGCAGTCCCCGTTCGGTAGAGACCCAGTACTTC	CASSPRSVETQYF
TRBD2	NA	TRBJ2-2	TRBV7-9	TGTGCCAGCAGCCCAGCGGGAGTGCGGACCGGGGAGCTGTTTTTT	CASSPAGVRTGELFF
TRBD2	NA	TRBJ2-7	TRBV7-2	TGTGCCAGCAGTTTTCTAGCGGGAGCCCCCTACGAGCAGTACTTC	CASSFLAGAPYEQYF
NA	few	TRBJ2-5	TRBV2	TGTGCCAGCAGTGAAGCACCCGGACGGTCAAGTGAGACCCAGTACTTC	CASSEAPGRSSETQYF
TRBD2	NA	TRBJ2-1	TRBV11-3	TGTGCCAGCAGCTTACCTAGCGGGAGCAATGAGCAGTTCTTC	CASSLPSGSNEQFF
TRBD1	NA	TRBJ2-7	TRBV27	TGTGCCAGCAGTTCTCCGGGACAGATAACCTACGAGCAGTACTTC	CASSSPGQITYEQYF
TRBD1	NA	TRBJ2-7	TRBV7-9	TGTGCCAGCAGCTTACCGAACAGGGGGATCCACGAGCAGTACTTC	CASSLPNRGIHEQYF
TRBD1	once	TRBJ2-5	TRBV6-5	TGTGCCAGCAGTTACACAGGGGGTCAAGAGACCCAGTACTTC	CASSYTGGQETQYF
NA	NA	TRBJ2-1	TRBV5-1	TGCGCCAGCCGTTGGCGGGAAGACTCCTACAATGAGCAGTTCTTC	CASRWREDSYNEQFF
NA	NA	TRBJ2-2	TRBV13	TGTGCCAGCAGCTCGGGACCCGCGGAGACCGGGGAGCTGTTTTTT	CASSSGPAETGELFF
NA	NA	TRBJ1-4	TRBV9	TGTGCCAGCAGCGTAGATGGGGAAGTGGATGAAAAACTGTTTTTT	CASSVDGEVDEKLFF